This entry lists 19 T cell receptor beta chains sequenced from one sample in a study of blood T cell repertoires in COVID-19. Clones were sequenced by immunoSEQ multiplex PCR, and TCRdb holds only the in-frame ones, with some missing. The data contain roughly 380,000 clones, around 87% of them singletons. The sequenced material came from PBMCs or T cells enriched from blood (not recorded which). These receptors all stem from a man aged 25-40 years who had recovered from COVID-19.

This clone has only one observation. CDR3 sequence reads: CASSGDSGGPFYEQYF. In DNA form, the CDR3 reads TGTGCCAGCAGTGGGGATAGCGGGGGGCCCTTCTACGAGCAGTACTTC. This rearrangement joins TRBV6-1 to TRBJ2-7; 10 bases fit TRBD2. CDR3 length: 16 amino acids. Germline V gives CDR1 MNHNS, CDR2 SASEGT. The V segment lost 4 bases and the J segment 3 bases; nucleotides outside the gene matches: 9.

J is TRBJ2-3 and V is TRBV5-1; 16 nucleotides match TRBD2. This CDR3 is 19 amino acids long. After removal of 0 bases from V and 4 bases from J, the junction contained 8 bases not matched to a gene. The germline V gene has CDR1 SGHRS and CDR2 YFSETQ. CDR3 DNA sequence: TGCGCCAGCAGCTTGGAGGGACTAGCGGGGGGGAGTGGTGCAGATACGCAGTATTTT. Protein sequence: CASSLEGLAGGSGADTQYF. Combining the CDR3 with reference TRBV5-1 and TRBJ2-3 gives the whole variable domain KAGVTQTPRYLIKTRGQQVTLSCSPISGHRSVSWYQQTPGQGLQFLFEYFSETQRNKGNFPGRFSGRQFSNSRSEMNVSTLELGDSALYLCASSLEGLAGGSGADTQYFGPGTRLTVL.

This clone was detected only a few times. CDR3 bases: TGTGCCAGTAGTAGATCGGGACAGGACCCGCAAGGCTACACCTTC. It specifies CASSRSGQDPQGYTF. The chain carries TRBV19 and TRBJ1-2; TRBD1 matches at 8 bases. V was clipped by 4 bases and J by 8 bases; unmatched bases: 12. This CDR3 comprises 15 residues. CDR1 is LNHDA and CDR2 is SQIVND in the germline V gene (reference sequence).

There are a few counts of this clone. This chain joins TRBV4-1 and TRBJ1-2, with D possibly being TRBD1 (5 bases). The germline V and J ends were trimmed by 1 base and 1 base, with 10 bases remaining between them. Germline loops: CDR1 MGHRA, CDR2 YSYEKL. This CDR3 has 15 amino acids. DNA of the CDR3: TGCGCCAGCAGCCAAGGGGAGGGGTTTAACTATGGCTACACCTTC. Its translation is CASSQGEGFNYGYTF.

This sequence joins TRBV2 and TRBJ1-1, with D uncertain. The CDR3 covers 13 residues. CDR1 SNHLY and CDR2 FYNNEI come from the germline V gene. The V and J ends lost 8 bases and 8 bases respectively, with 18 bases between them. Here the CDR3 reads CASGRDLREEAFF. The CDR3 DNA is TGTGCCAGCGGACGCGACCTACGGGAAGAAGCTTTCTTT.

The count of this clone is one. The chain recombines TRBV19 with TRBJ1-1, with a tentative D call TRBD1 (5 bases). Germline V gene lookup returns CDR1 LNHDA and CDR2 SQIVND (reference sequence). The ends were cut back, 5 bases at V and 1 base at J, with 14 bases in the middle. This CDR3 contains 15 residues. In DNA form, the CDR3 reads TGTGCCAGTAGTCCCCAGGCAGGGTCGAACACTGAAGCTTTCTTT. Translation gives CASSPQAGSNTEAFF.

The V and J genes are TRBV18 and TRBJ2-1, with 7 bases fitting TRBD1. V lost 1 base and J lost 9; bases outside the gene matches: 9. CDR1 KGHSH and CDR2 LQKENI come from the germline V gene. The CDR3 loop spans 15 amino acids. CDR3 sequence: CASSPQQGIFREQFF. CDR3 DNA: TGTGCCAGCTCACCACAACAGGGGATATTTCGTGAGCAGTTCTTC.

The CDR3 spells CASSYPGVFQPQHF. CDR3 nucleotides: TGTGCCAGCAGTTACCCGGGGGTGTTTCAGCCCCAGCATTTT. The chain couples TRBV6-2 or TRBV6-3 to TRBJ1-5; TRBD1 is a possible D gene (5 bases). Trimming stripped 2 bases from V and 6 bases from J, with 11 bases between. The CDR3 totals 14 residues. The V gene's germline CDR1 is MNHEY and CDR2 SVGEGT.

This chain uses TRBV27 with TRBJ1-4; D unclear. The CDR3 extends over 15 amino acids. The germline V and J ends were trimmed by 10 bases and 0 bases, with 15 bases remaining between them. The germline V gene has CDR1 MNHEY and CDR2 SMNVEV (reference sequence). CDR3 loop: CATHRRAPTNEKLFF. Here the CDR3 DNA reads TGTGCCACTCATAGGAGGGCGCCAACTAATGAAAAACTGTTTTTT. The full variable domain, its missing parts supplied by reference TRBV27 and TRBJ1-4, is EAQVTQNPRYLITVTGKKLTVTCSQNMNHEYMSWYRQDPGLGLRQIYYSMNVEVTDKGDVPEGYKVSRKEKRNFPLILESPSPNQTSLYFCATHRRAPTNEKLFFGSGTQLSVL.

The CDR3 protein is CASSLEGGQGYNEQFF. CDR3 bases: TGCGCCAGCAGCTTGGAAGGGGGACAGGGCTACAATGAGCAGTTCTTC. The chain employs TRBV5-1 and TRBJ2-1, with 9 bases matching TRBD1. This CDR3 has 16 amino acids. The trim removed 0 bases at V and 3 bases at J, leaving 4 bases unmatched. CDR1 is SGHRS, CDR2 YFSETQ, per germline.

This chain joins TRBV9 and TRBJ2-3, with D perhaps matching TRBD2 (6 bases). Trimming took 4 bases from V and 4 from J, leaving 16 bases between them. The CDR3 length is 15 residues. Germline CDR1 SGDLS, CDR2 YYNGEE. CDR3 bases: TGTGCCAGCAGCCACAGCGGGCTAGGTTCAGATACGCAGTATTTT. It encodes CASSHSGLGSDTQYF.

The rearrangement uses TRBV5-6 and TRBJ1-1; D is uncertain. With 4 bases removed from V and 6 bases from J, the gap between germline ends came to 13 bases. In germline, CDR1 is SGHDT, CDR2 YYEEEE. CDR3 length: 13 residues. The CDR3 DNA is TGTGCCAGCAGCCCCGGAGCGACCGCTGAAGCTTTCTTT. Amino acid sequence: CASSPGATAEAFF. The variable domain in full, with the rest retrieved from reference TRBV5-6 and TRBJ1-1, is DAGVTQSPTHLIKTRGQQVTLRCSPKSGHDTVSWYQQALGQGPQFIFQYYEEEERQRGNFPDRFSGHQFPNYSSELNVNALLLGDSALYLCASSPGATAEAFFGQGTRLTVV.

The chain recombines TRBV7-9 with TRBJ1-6; perhaps TRBD1 as D (5 bases). V was trimmed by 8 bases and J by 4 bases, leaving 15 bases between them. This CDR3 spans 15 amino acids. Germline loops: CDR1 SEHNR, CDR2 FQNEAQ (reference sequence). The CDR3 loop reads CASGLGRQYNSPLHF. As DNA, the CDR3 is TGTGCCAGCGGGCTGGGTCGACAGTATAATTCACCCCTCCACTTT.

The V gene is TRBV7-9, the J gene TRBJ1-2; the D is unclear. The V gene's germline CDR1 is SEHNR and CDR2 FQNEAQ (reference sequence). V was clipped by 3 bases and J by 4 bases, with 15 bases between them. The CDR3 is 15 residues long. The CDR3 spells CASSFGGYIAYGYTF. The CDR3 nucleotides are TGTGCCAGCAGCTTTGGCGGGTACATCGCCTATGGCTACACCTTC.

The chain carries TRBV19 and TRBJ1-1; D call uncertain. V was clipped by 6 bases and J by 4 bases, with 15 bases between them. The CDR3 totals 14 residues. CDR1 and CDR2 (germline): LNHDA, SQIVND (reference sequence). The CDR3 sequence is CASSLKYLSTEAFF. Written as DNA, the CDR3 is TGTGCCAGTAGCCTTAAGTATCTCAGCACTGAAGCTTTCTTT.

In DNA, the CDR3 is TGTGCCAGCAGCACCAGTAATCAGCCCCAGCATTTT. It yields the protein CASSTSNQPQHF. The chain couples TRBV9 to TRBJ1-5; D call uncertain. Trimming cost V 4 bases and J 4 bases, with 6 bases left between them. CDR1 and CDR2 (germline): SGDLS, YYNGEE. The CDR3 is 12 amino acids.

The chain recombines TRBV7-9 with TRBJ1-6, with D hard to call. Trimming left V 5 bases short and J 0 bases short, with 8 bases between. The CDR3 has 15 residues. In germline, CDR1 is SEHNR, CDR2 FQNEAQ (reference sequence). The CDR3 sequence: CASSVTSSYNSPLHF. The CDR3 region has the DNA TGTGCCAGCAGCGTAACGAGCTCCTATAATTCACCCCTCCACTTT.

This clone was seen a single time. This chain links TRBV7-6 with TRBJ2-3; unclear D gene. V was trimmed by 4 bases and J by 2 bases, leaving 4 bases between them. Germline V gives CDR1 SGHVS, CDR2 FNYEAQ. This CDR3 contains 12 residues. CDR3 sequence (DNA): TGTGCCAGCAGCTCCGTCACAGATACGCAGTATTTT. Translation gives CASSSVTDTQYF.

The CDR3 region has the DNA TGTGCCAGCTCACCATTGCCTAGCGGGGGGATCACAGATACGCAGTATTTT. Translated, it gives CASSPLPSGGITDTQYF. The chain employs TRBV18 and TRBJ2-3; TRBD2 agrees at 11 bases. V was pared by 2 bases and J by 2 bases, with 6 bases of the junction left unmatched. The CDR3 is made up of 17 amino acids. CDR1 KGHSH and CDR2 LQKENI come from the germline V gene.